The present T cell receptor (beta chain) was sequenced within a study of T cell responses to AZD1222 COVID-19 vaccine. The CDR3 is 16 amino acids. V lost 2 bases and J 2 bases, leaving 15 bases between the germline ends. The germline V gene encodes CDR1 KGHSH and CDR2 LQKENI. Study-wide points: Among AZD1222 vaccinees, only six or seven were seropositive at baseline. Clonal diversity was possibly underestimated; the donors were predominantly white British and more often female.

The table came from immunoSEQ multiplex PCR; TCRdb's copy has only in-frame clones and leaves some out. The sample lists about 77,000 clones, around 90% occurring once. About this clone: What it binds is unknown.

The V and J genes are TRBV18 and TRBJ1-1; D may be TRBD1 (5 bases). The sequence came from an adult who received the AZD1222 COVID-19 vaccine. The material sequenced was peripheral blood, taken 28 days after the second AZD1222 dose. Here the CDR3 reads CASSPLDKPTNTEAFF. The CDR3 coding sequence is TGTGCCAGCTCACCATTGGACAAGCCCACAAACACTGAAGCTTTCTTT.